These 28 T cell receptor beta chains were all obtained from the same sample, sequenced in a study of memory CD4+ T cells and cytomegalovirus serostatus. Profiling relied on immunoSEQ multiplex PCR, and the TCRdb table lists in-frame clones only, not all of them. The sample carries under 75,000 clones, around three quarters recorded once. Single viable CD3+CD4+CD8-CD45RO+ cells were sorted as the memory CD4+ T cells. The sample was memory CD4+ T cells from blood. Source of these receptors: an adult in good health and CMV-seronegative. Some clones in this sample may be carry-over from other donors' samples.

The count of this clone is one. The V gene is TRBV18, the J gene TRBJ1-5; TRBD1 is a possible D gene (5 bases). Germline CDR1 reads KGHSH; CDR2 reads LQKENI. The CDR3 spans 15 residues. Trimming pared 6 bases from V and 6 bases from J, leaving 18 bases between. The CDR3 spells CASSLEGVGSQPQHF. CDR3 DNA sequence: TGTGCCAGCTCCCTGGAAGGGGTAGGGAGTCAGCCCCAGCATTTT. The full variable domain, in which reference TRBV18 and TRBJ1-5 provide the parts outside the CDR3, is NAGVMQNPRHLVRRRGQEARLRCSPMKGHSHVYWYRQLPEEGLKFMVYLQKENIIDESGMPKERFSAEFPKEGPSILRIQQVVRGDSAAYFCASSLEGVGSQPQHFGDGTRLSIL.

The rearrangement joins TRBV11-2 to TRBJ1-2; D gene uncertain. The V end lost 3 bases, the J end lost 4 bases, and 21 bases lay between the germline ends. The CDR3 is 17 residues long. The V gene's germline CDR1 is SGHAT and CDR2 FQNNGV. CDR3 nucleotides: TGTGCCAGCAGCTTCTTCCCCCGGCGCGACTACCCCTATGGCTACACCTTC. As protein: CASSFFPRRDYPYGYTF.

This clone was seen a handful of times. The chain employs TRBV6-1 and TRBJ1-6; 9 nucleotides agree with TRBD1. The germline CDR1 and CDR2 sequences are MNHNS and SASEGT. The CDR3 length is 20 residues. V shed 4 bases, J shed 0 bases, and the junction held 13 bases outside the gene matches. The CDR3: CASSVIPGQGRSSYNSPLHF. CDR3 DNA: TGTGCCAGCAGTGTGATACCGGGACAGGGAAGGAGCTCCTATAATTCACCCCTCCACTTT.

In this sample, this clone turned up once. V and J are TRBV7-2 and TRBJ1-2; D uncertain. The CDR3 sequence is 13 residues long. Trimming pared 5 bases from V and 1 base from J, leaving 8 bases between. Germline V gene lookup returns CDR1 SGHTA and CDR2 FQGNSA. Written as DNA, the CDR3 is TGTGCCAGCAGCGCCCAAGTTAACTATGGCTACACCTTC. Amino acid sequence: CASSAQVNYGYTF.

The genes are TRBV7-8 and TRBJ1-5, with 9 bases lining up with TRBD1. The V gene's germline CDR1 is SGHVS and CDR2 FQNEAQ. The length of the CDR3 is 15 residues. V was pared by 1 base and J by 6 bases, with 4 bases of the junction left unmatched. The DNA for the CDR3 is TGTGCCAGCAGCTTAGACAGGGGGCGGATTCAGCCCCAGCATTTT. It encodes CASSLDRGRIQPQHF.

The chain carries TRBV5-4 and TRBJ2-7; D is perhaps TRBD2 (5 bases). CDR1 is SGHNT, CDR2 YYREEE, per germline (reference sequence). The CDR3 totals 17 residues. Trimming removed 1 base from V and 2 bases from J, with 19 bases in between. The CDR3 loop reads CASSLSMAVTTPYEQYF. The CDR3, as DNA: TGTGCCAGCAGCTTGAGTATGGCGGTGACTACACCCTACGAGCAGTACTTC.

This rearrangement joins TRBV30 to TRBJ2-7; D is tentatively TRBD1 or TRBD2 (7 bases each). V shed 5 bases and J shed 7 bases, with 12 bases lying between them. Germline V CDR1 and CDR2: GTSNPN, SVGIG (reference sequence). CDR3 length equals 11 residues. DNA of the CDR3: TGTGCCTGGGCCAGGGGGGGGGAGCAGTACTTC. Translation: CAWARGGEQYF.

The rearrangement links TRBV5-4 to TRBJ2-6, with unresolved D. V dropped 5 bases and J dropped 0 bases, with 9 bases sitting between them. The CDR3 totals 15 residues. Germline lookup yields CDR1 SGHNT and CDR2 YYREEE (reference sequence). The CDR3 protein is CASRRSTSGANVLTF. CDR3 sequence (DNA): TGTGCCAGCAGACGCAGCACCTCTGGGGCCAACGTCCTGACTTTC.

V gene TRBV7-8 combines with J gene TRBJ1-2, with D maybe TRBD1 (5 bases). Trimming removed 5 bases from V and 4 bases from J, with 14 bases in between. The germline CDR1 and CDR2 sequences are SGHVS and FQNEAQ. This CDR3 spans 14 amino acids. The CDR3 reads CASSQGRFVYGYTF. CDR3 in DNA: TGTGCCAGCAGCCAGGGACGGTTCGTCTATGGCTACACCTTC.

This clone was seen once. This chain joins TRBV5-1 and TRBJ2-5, with 8 positions matching TRBD2. CDR3 size: 14 residues. Germline V gene data show CDR1 as SGHRS and CDR2 as YFSETQ. V lost 4 bases, J lost 3 bases, and 5 bases stayed unmatched. CDR3 in DNA: TGCGCCAGCAGCATGAGGCGGGGGGAAGAGACCCAGTACTTC. Protein: CASSMRRGEETQYF. The complete variable domain, with remaining parts taken from reference TRBV5-1 and TRBJ2-5, reads KAGVTQTPRYLIKTRGQQVTLSCSPISGHRSVSWYQQTPGQGLQFLFEYFSETQRNKGNFPGRFSGRQFSNSRSEMNVSTLELGDSALYLCASSMRRGEETQYFGPGTRLLVL.

This chain connects TRBV30 to TRBJ2-7; perhaps TRBD1 as D (6 bases). This CDR3 has 12 residues. In germline, CDR1 is GTSNPN, CDR2 SVGIG (reference sequence). Trimming shortened V by 3 bases and J by 0 bases, and 6 bases separated the two germline ends. The DNA for the CDR3 is TGTGCCTGGAGGGACAGCTCCTACGAGCAGTACTTC. This translates into CAWRDSSYEQYF.

The chain joins TRBV13 to TRBJ1-4; 8 bases agree with TRBD1. Germline trimming cut 5 bases from V and 7 bases from J; bases unmatched to any gene: 6. Germline CDR1 is PRHDT and CDR2 is FYEKMQ (reference sequence). The CDR3 is 14 amino acids. The CDR3: CASSTGTGREKLFF. The CDR3 bases are TGTGCCAGCAGCACCGGGACAGGACGTGAAAAACTGTTTTTT. Full variable domain (outside the CDR3, taken from reference TRBV13 and TRBJ1-4): AAGVIQSPRHLIKEKRETATLKCYPIPRHDTVYWYQQGPGQDPQFLISFYEKMQSDKGSIPDRFSAQQFSDYHSELNMSSLELGDSALYFCASSTGTGREKLFFGSGTQLSVL.

V gene TRBV5-1 combines with J gene TRBJ1-5; 7 bases match TRBD1. Germline V gene lookup returns CDR1 SGHRS and CDR2 YFSETQ. The length of the CDR3 is 15 residues. Trimming removed 0 bases from V and 4 bases from J; junction bases left unmatched: 4. CDR3: CASSLGGQLNQPQHF. The CDR3 nucleotides read TGCGCCAGCAGCTTGGGGGGACAGCTTAATCAGCCCCAGCATTTT.

This clone turned up a few times. The CDR3: CASSLTGQYSNQPQHF. The DNA for the CDR3 is TGTGCCAGCAGTTTGACCGGACAGTATAGCAATCAGCCCCAGCATTTT. V gene TRBV28 combines with J gene TRBJ1-5, with TRBD1 as a possible D gene (6 bases). From germline, CDR1 is MDHEN and CDR2 SYDVKM. V dropped 3 bases and J dropped 0 bases, with 12 bases sitting between them. This CDR3 contains 16 residues.

This clone has a single count. V usage is TRBV7-9 and J usage is TRBJ2-3, with 9 nucleotides matching TRBD1. The CDR3 consists of 17 residues. Losses at the gene ends were 0 bases for V and 2 bases for J; bases not matched to a gene: 6. Germline V lookup: CDR1 SEHNR, CDR2 FQNEAQ (reference sequence). CDR3 DNA: TGTGCCAGCAGCTTAGCGTGGGGACAGGGAACCACAGATACGCAGTATTTT. Protein: CASSLAWGQGTTDTQYF. Full variable domain (rest looked up from reference TRBV7-9 and TRBJ2-3): DTGVSQNPRHKITKRGQNVTFRCDPISEHNRLYWYRQTLGQGPEFLTYFQNEAQLEKSRLLSDRFSAERPKGSFSTLEIQRTEQGDSAMYLCASSLAWGQGTTDTQYFGPGTRLTVL.

J is TRBJ2-1 and V is TRBV7-2, with TRBD2 matching 9 bases. Germline CDR1 and CDR2: SGHTA and FQGNSA. Trimming took 2 bases from V and 6 from J; bases not matched to a gene: 11. This CDR3 spans 17 amino acids. The CDR3 bases are TGTGCCAGCAGCTTACGGTTCCTTGCGGGAGGGGTCAATGAGCAGTTCTTC. This encodes CASSLRFLAGGVNEQFF. The entire variable domain, with the rest obtained from reference TRBV7-2 and TRBJ2-1, is as follows: GAGVSQSPSNKVTEKGKDVELRCDPISGHTALYWYRQSLGQGLEFLIYFQGNSAPDKSGLPSDRFSAERTGGSVSTLTIQRTQQEDSAVYLCASSLRFLAGGVNEQFFGPGTRLTVL.

This sequence joins TRBV28 and TRBJ2-1; the match to TRBD2 covers 7 bases. The J segment lost 0 bases and the V segment lost 4 bases, leaving 3 bases of the junction unmatched. The CDR3 covers 15 residues. Per germline, CDR1 MDHEN and CDR2 SYDVKM. CDR3 sequence: CASSSSGISYNEQFF. CDR3 nucleotide sequence: TGTGCCAGCAGTTCTAGCGGTATCTCCTACAATGAGCAGTTCTTC.

J is TRBJ1-5 and V is TRBV6-1, with D unclear. The CDR3 has 13 amino acids. The germline CDR1 and CDR2 sequences are MNHNS and SASEGT. The V gene lost 3 bases and the J gene lost 7 bases, with 10 bases spanning the gap. This chain's CDR3 is CASSELVGQPQHF. As DNA, the CDR3 is TGTGCCAGCAGTGAGTTAGTGGGGCAGCCCCAGCATTTT.

The chain has TRBV5-4 and TRBJ2-5, with 7 bases matching TRBD2. The V and J ends lost 0 bases and 3 bases, in that order; junction bases with no gene match: 2. The germline CDR1 and CDR2 sequences are SGHNT and YYREEE (reference sequence). CDR3 length equals 14 residues. CDR3 sequence reads: CASSLASGKETQYF. Written as DNA, the CDR3 is TGTGCCAGCAGCTTGGCTAGCGGCAAAGAGACCCAGTACTTC.

This clone has just a few counts. Here the CDR3 reads CASSENFFEAFF. The CDR3 nucleotides are TGCGCCAGCAGTGAGAACTTCTTTGAAGCTTTCTTT. This chain links TRBV10-2 with TRBJ1-1; no clear D. Germline loops: CDR1 WSHSY, CDR2 SAAADI. The CDR3 contains 12 residues. V lost 2 bases and J lost 7, with 8 bases in between.

The chain is built from TRBV11-2 and TRBJ1-2; D not resolved. In germline, CDR1 is SGHAT, CDR2 FQNNGV. The length of the CDR3 is 14 residues. V gave up 1 base and J gave up 4 bases, with 10 bases separating them. Here the CDR3 reads CASSLAPDSYGYTF. Written as DNA, the CDR3 is TGTGCCAGCAGCTTAGCCCCGGACTCCTATGGCTACACCTTC.

The chain couples TRBV7-9 to TRBJ1-1; 7 nucleotides agree with TRBD1. CDR1 and CDR2 (germline): SEHNR, FQNEAQ (reference sequence). The CDR3 is made up of 14 amino acids. Losses at the gene ends were 5 bases for V and 8 bases for J; bases not matched to a gene: 11. In DNA, the CDR3 is TGTGCCAGCAGCAAGACTACAGGGGTGTTAGAAGCTTTCTTT. Its protein product is CASSKTTGVLEAFF.

The chain has TRBV7-8 and TRBJ2-5; unclear D gene. There are 14 residues in the CDR3. Trimming shortened V by 1 base and J by 1 base, and 7 bases separated the two germline ends. Looked up from germline, CDR1 is SGHVS and CDR2 is FQNEAQ. The CDR3 spells CASSLGGIQETQYF. The DNA of the CDR3 is TGTGCCAGCAGCTTAGGAGGCATCCAAGAGACCCAGTACTTC.

The V and J genes are TRBV11-2 and TRBJ2-2; 9 nucleotides line up with TRBD2. V shed 5 bases and J 6 bases; nucleotides not matched to a gene: 10. The CDR3 runs 16 residues. Germline CDR1 and CDR2: SGHAT and FQNNGV. CDR3 sequence reads: CASSHYSGRKAGELFF. The CDR3, as DNA: TGTGCCAGCAGCCATTATAGCGGGAGAAAGGCCGGGGAGCTGTTTTTT.

This chain links TRBV2 with TRBJ2-3; 8 bases are shared with TRBD1. Germline CDR1 reads SNHLY; CDR2 reads FYNNEI. The CDR3 totals 13 residues. J gave up 1 base and V 7 bases, and 1 base lay outside the gene matches. The CDR3 loop is CASKTGGTDTQYF. As DNA, the CDR3 is TGTGCCAGCAAGACAGGGGGCACAGATACGCAGTATTTT.

This chain uses TRBV25-1 with TRBJ2-4, with D maybe TRBD2 (5 bases). The CDR3 is made up of 13 amino acids. Per the germline V gene, CDR1 is MGHDK and CDR2 is SYGVNS. V lost 5 bases and J lost 6, with 11 bases in between. CDR3 protein: CASSPLGGNIQYF. CDR3 DNA: TGTGCCAGCAGTCCACTAGGCGGAAACATTCAGTACTTC.

This clone appeared a single time. The CDR3 coding sequence is TGTGCCAGCAGCTCCGGCGGGGGGCCTCAATACGAGCAGTACTTC. It is translated as CASSSGGGPQYEQYF. The rearrangement links TRBV7-2 to TRBJ2-7; TRBD2 matches at 8 bases. After removal of 4 bases from V and 4 bases from J, the junction contained 9 bases not matched to a gene. Germline V gene lookup returns CDR1 SGHTA and CDR2 FQGNSA. The CDR3 contains 15 residues.

This clone was seen only a few times. The chain recombines TRBV28 with TRBJ2-5; D possibly corresponds to TRBD2 (6 bases). This CDR3 has 14 amino acids. Per germline, CDR1 MDHEN and CDR2 SYDVKM. With 3 bases removed from V and 4 bases from J, the gap between germline ends came to 12 bases. CDR3 nucleotides: TGTGCCAGCAGTTTTTGGTTTAGCGGAGAGACCCAGTACTTC. Translation: CASSFWFSGETQYF.